A single T cell receptor (beta chain) is shown here with its context. The antigen remains undetermined. CDR1 SGHRS and CDR2 YFSETQ come from the germline V gene. The V and J ends lost 1 base and 9 bases, in that order; junction bases with no gene match: 4. The CDR3 contains 13 residues. Assay used: immunoSEQ multiplex PCR; TCRdb lists only in-frame clones, some missing. The sample has tens of thousands of clones, 91% seen once. The data are from a study of a mutant IDH1 vaccine in newly diagnosed glioma. General study results and limits: Of all patients, around 94% showed vaccine-induced immune responses.

The time point: week 5, during vaccination. Every single dose of the vaccine, 300 ug of mutant IDH1 20-mer peptide, came with topical imiquimod. The donor cohort comprised cases of new WHO grade 3 or 4 IDH1-mutant, ATRX-lost astrocytoma. The sequencing here drew on PBMCs, taken from a glioma patient whose treatment included an IDH1 peptide vaccine. The rearrangement joins TRBV5-1 to TRBJ1-5; TRBD1 agrees at 7 bases. The receptor was isolated from a woman aged 45-60 years with glioma. Here the CDR3 reads CASSLTPGGPQHF. In DNA form, the CDR3 reads TGCGCCAGCAGCTTGACCCCAGGGGGGCCCCAGCATTTT. Using reference TRBV5-1 and TRBJ1-5 for the parts outside the CDR3, the full variable domain is KAGVTQTPRYLIKTRGQQVTLSCSPISGHRSVSWYQQTPGQGLQFLFEYFSETQRNKGNFPGRFSGRQFSNSRSEMNVSTLELGDSALYLCASSLTPGGPQHFGDGTRLSIL.